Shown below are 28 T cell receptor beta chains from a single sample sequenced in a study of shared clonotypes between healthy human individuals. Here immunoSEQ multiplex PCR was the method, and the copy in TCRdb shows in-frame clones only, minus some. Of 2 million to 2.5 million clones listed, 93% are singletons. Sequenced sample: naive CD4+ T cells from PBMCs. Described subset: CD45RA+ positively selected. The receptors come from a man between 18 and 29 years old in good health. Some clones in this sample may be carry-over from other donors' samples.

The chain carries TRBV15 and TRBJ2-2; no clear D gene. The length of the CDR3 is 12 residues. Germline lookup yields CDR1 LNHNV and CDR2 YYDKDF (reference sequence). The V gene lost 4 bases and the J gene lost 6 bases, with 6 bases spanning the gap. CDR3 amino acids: CATSTRAGELFF. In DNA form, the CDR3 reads TGTGCCACCAGCACCCGGGCCGGGGAGCTGTTTTTT. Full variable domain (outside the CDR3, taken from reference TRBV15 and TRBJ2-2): DAMVIQNPRYQVTQFGKPVTLSCSQTLNHNVMYWYQQKSSQAPKLLFHYYDKDFNNEADTPDNFQSRRPNTSFCFLDIRSPGLGDTAMYLCATSTRAGELFFGEGSRLTVL.

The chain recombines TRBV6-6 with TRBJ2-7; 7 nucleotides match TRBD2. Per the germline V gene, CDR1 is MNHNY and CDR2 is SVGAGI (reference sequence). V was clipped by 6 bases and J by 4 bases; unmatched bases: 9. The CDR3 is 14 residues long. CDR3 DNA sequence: TGTGCCAGCAGCCGCGGGAGCGGGGATTACGAGCAGTACTTC. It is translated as CASSRGSGDYEQYF.

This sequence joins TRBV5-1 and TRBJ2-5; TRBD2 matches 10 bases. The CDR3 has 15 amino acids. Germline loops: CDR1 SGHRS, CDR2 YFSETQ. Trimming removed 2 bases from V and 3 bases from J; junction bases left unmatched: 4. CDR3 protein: CASSFSLAGEETQYF. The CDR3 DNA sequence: TGCGCCAGCAGCTTTAGTCTAGCGGGAGAAGAGACCCAGTACTTC. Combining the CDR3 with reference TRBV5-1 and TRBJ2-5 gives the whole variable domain KAGVTQTPRYLIKTRGQQVTLSCSPISGHRSVSWYQQTPGQGLQFLFEYFSETQRNKGNFPGRFSGRQFSNSRSEMNVSTLELGDSALYLCASSFSLAGEETQYFGPGTRLLVL.

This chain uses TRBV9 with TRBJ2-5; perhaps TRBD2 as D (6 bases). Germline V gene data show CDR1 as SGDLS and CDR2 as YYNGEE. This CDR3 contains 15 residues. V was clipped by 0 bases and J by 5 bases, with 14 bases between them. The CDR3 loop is CASSVDPGGGETQYF. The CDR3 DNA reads TGTGCCAGCAGCGTAGATCCGGGCGGAGGGGAGACCCAGTACTTC.

The CDR3 DNA reads TGCGCCAGCAGCTTTATAGCGGGAGGGAACAATGAGCAGTTCTTC. Protein sequence: CASSFIAGGNNEQFF. V and J are TRBV5-1 and TRBJ2-1; the match to TRBD2 covers 11 bases. Germline V CDR1 and CDR2: SGHRS, YFSETQ. The CDR3 extends over 15 amino acids. J lost 5 bases, V lost 2 bases, and 3 bases had no gene match.

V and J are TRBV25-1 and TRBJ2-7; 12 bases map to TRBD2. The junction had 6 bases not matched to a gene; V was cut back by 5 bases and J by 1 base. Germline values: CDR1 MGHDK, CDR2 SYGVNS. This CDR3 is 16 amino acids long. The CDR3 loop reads CASSPGTSGPSYEQYF. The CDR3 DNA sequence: TGTGCCAGCAGTCCAGGGACTAGCGGGCCTTCCTACGAGCAGTACTTC.

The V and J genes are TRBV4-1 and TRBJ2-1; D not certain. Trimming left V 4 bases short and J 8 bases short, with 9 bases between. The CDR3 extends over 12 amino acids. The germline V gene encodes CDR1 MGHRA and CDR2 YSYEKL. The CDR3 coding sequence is TGCGCCAGCAGCCCCGCTGGACATGAGCAGTTCTTC. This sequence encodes CASSPAGHEQFF.

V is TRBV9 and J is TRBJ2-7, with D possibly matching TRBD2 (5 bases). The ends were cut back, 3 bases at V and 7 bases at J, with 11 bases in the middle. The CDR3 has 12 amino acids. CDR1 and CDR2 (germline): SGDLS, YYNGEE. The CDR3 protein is CASSGITGEQYF. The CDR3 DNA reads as TGTGCCAGCAGCGGAATCACGGGGGAGCAGTACTTC.

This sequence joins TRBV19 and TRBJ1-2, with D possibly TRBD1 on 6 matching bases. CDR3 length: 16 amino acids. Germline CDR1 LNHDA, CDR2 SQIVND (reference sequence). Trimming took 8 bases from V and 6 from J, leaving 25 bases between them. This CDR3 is CASRTNSRWGPDGYTF. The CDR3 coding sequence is TGTGCCAGTCGAACTAACTCCCGGTGGGGGCCCGATGGCTACACCTTC.

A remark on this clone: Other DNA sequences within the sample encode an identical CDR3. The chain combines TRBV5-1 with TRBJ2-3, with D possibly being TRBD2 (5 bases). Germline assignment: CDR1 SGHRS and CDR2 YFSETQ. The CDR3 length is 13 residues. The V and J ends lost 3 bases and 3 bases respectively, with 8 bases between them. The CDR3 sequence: CASSSDYTDTQYF. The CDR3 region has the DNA TGCGCCAGCAGCTCCGACTATACAGATACGCAGTATTTT.

CDR3 sequence: CASSTASNTGELFF. CDR3 nucleotides: TGTGCCAGCAGTACAGCCTCGAACACCGGGGAGCTGTTTTTT. V usage is TRBV25-1 and J usage is TRBJ2-2; D gene ambiguous. From germline, CDR1 is MGHDK and CDR2 SYGVNS. The V end was cut by 5 bases, the J end by 0 bases, with 7 bases between. There are 14 residues in the CDR3.

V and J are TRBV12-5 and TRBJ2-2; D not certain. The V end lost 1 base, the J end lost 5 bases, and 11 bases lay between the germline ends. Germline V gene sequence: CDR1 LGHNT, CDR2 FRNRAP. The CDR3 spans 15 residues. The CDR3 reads CASGLDQIGTGELFF. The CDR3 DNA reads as TGTGCTAGTGGTTTGGACCAGATCGGGACCGGGGAGCTGTTTTTT.

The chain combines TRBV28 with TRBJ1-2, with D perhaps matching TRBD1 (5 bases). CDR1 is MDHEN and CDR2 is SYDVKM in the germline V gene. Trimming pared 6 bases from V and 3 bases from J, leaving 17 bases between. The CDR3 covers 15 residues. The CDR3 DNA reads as TGTGCCAGCAGCCCGCCAGGGCGGGATGACTATGGCTACACCTTC. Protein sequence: CASSPPGRDDYGYTF.

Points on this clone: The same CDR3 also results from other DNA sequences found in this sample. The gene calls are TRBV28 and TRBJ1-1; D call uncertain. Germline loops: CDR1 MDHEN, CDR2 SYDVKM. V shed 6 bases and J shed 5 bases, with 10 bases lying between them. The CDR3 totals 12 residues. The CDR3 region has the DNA TGTGCCAGCAGCCTACGGGAAACTGAAGCTTTCTTT. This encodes CASSLRETEAFF.

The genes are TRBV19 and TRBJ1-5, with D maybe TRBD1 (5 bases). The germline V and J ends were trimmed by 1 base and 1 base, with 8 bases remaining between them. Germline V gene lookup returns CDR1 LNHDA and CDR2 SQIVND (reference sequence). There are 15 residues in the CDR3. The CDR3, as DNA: TGTGCCAGTAGTATAGGGGACCCCAGCAATCAGCCCCAGCATTTT. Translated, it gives CASSIGDPSNQPQHF.

CDR3 sequence: CASAGSNQPQHF. CDR3 sequence (DNA): TGTGCCAGCGCAGGGAGCAATCAGCCCCAGCATTTT. The genes are TRBV28 and TRBJ1-5; tentative D call: TRBD1 (5 bases). Germline CDR1 MDHEN, CDR2 SYDVKM. With 8 bases removed from V and 1 base from J, the gap between germline ends came to 6 bases. The CDR3 runs to 12 residues.

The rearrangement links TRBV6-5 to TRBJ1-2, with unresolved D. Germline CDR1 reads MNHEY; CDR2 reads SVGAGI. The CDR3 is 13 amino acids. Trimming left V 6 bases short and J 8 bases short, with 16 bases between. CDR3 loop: CASRTGPSVGYTF. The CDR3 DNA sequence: TGTGCCAGCAGGACCGGGCCCTCCGTGGGCTACACCTTC.

The CDR3 loop is CASSSGLASSYNEQFF. The CDR3 region has the DNA TGTGCCAGCAGCTCGGGACTAGCAAGCTCCTACAATGAGCAGTTCTTC. V and J are TRBV28 and TRBJ2-1; 9 bases match TRBD2. Germline V gives CDR1 MDHEN, CDR2 SYDVKM. V trimming: 6 bases; J trimming: 0 bases; junction bases outside the gene matches: 6. CDR3 length: 16 amino acids.

In DNA, the CDR3 is TGTGCCAGCAGTTTGAGGTTGGACTCCTACAATGAGCAGTTCTTC. Protein: CASSLRLDSYNEQFF. The gene calls are TRBV27 and TRBJ2-1; D ambiguous. Trimming removed 3 bases from V and 0 bases from J, with 9 bases in between. This CDR3 is built from 15 residues. Germline assignment: CDR1 MNHEY and CDR2 SMNVEV (reference sequence).

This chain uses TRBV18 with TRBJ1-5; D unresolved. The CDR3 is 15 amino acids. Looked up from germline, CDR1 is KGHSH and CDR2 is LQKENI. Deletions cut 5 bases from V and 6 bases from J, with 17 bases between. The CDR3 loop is CASSYDSSGGQPQHF. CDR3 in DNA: TGTGCCAGCTCATACGACTCGAGCGGTGGTCAGCCCCAGCATTTT. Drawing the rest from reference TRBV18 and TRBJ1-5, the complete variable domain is NAGVMQNPRHLVRRRGQEARLRCSPMKGHSHVYWYRQLPEEGLKFMVYLQKENIIDESGMPKERFSAEFPKEGPSILRIQQVVRGDSAAYFCASSYDSSGGQPQHFGDGTRLSIL.

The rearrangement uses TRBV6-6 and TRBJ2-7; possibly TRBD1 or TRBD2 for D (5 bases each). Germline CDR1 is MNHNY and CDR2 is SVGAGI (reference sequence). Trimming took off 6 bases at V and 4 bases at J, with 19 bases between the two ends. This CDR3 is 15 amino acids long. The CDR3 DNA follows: TGTGCCAGCAGCCCCGGGACGGAGACCCCTTACGAGCAGTACTTC. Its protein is CASSPGTETPYEQYF.

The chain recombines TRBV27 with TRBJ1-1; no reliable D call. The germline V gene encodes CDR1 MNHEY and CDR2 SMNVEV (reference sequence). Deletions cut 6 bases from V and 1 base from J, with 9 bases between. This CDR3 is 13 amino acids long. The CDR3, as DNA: TGTGCCAGCAGGACCGAGAAGAACACTGAAGCTTTCTTT. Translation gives CASRTEKNTEAFF.

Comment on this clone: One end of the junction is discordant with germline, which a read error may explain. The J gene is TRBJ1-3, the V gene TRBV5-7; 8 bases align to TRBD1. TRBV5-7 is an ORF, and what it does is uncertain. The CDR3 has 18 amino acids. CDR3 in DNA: TGTGCCACCAGCCGCGGGGGGACAGGCAATCTCTCTGGAAACACCATATATTTT. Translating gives CATSRGGTGNLSGNTIYF.

The CDR3 region is CASRSLGQGDEQFF. The CDR3 DNA reads as TGTGCCAGCAGAAGTTTGGGGCAGGGGGATGAGCAGTTCTTC. V gene TRBV7-9 combines with J gene TRBJ2-1; 7 nucleotides line up with TRBD1. Per germline, CDR1 SEHNR and CDR2 FQNEAQ (reference sequence). J lost 8 bases, V lost 6 bases, and 10 bases had no gene match. This CDR3 spans 14 amino acids.

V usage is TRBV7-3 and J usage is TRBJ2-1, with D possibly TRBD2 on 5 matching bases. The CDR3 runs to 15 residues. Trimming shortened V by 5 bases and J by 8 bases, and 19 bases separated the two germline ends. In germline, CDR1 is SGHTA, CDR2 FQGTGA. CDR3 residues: CASSRVVTAGDEQFF. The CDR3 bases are TGTGCCAGCAGCCGGGTCGTAACGGCCGGGGATGAGCAGTTCTTC.

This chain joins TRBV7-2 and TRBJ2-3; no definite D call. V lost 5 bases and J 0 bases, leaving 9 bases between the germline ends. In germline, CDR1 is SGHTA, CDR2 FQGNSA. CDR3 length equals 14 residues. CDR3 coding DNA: TGTGCCAGCAGCAGAAAGGACAGCACAGATACGCAGTATTTT. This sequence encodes CASSRKDSTDTQYF.

The chain's CDR3 is CASGSSTGTAYNEQFF. The CDR3 nucleotides read TGTGCCAGCGGATCTTCTACCGGGACCGCCTACAATGAGCAGTTCTTC. V is TRBV25-1 and J is TRBJ2-1, with D perhaps matching TRBD1 or TRBD2 (5 bases each). CDR1 is MGHDK and CDR2 is SYGVNS in the germline V gene. V was cut by 8 bases and J by 2 bases, with 19 bases left in between. The CDR3 loop spans 16 amino acids. The entire variable domain, with the rest obtained from reference TRBV25-1 and TRBJ2-1, is as follows: EADIYQTPRYLVIGTGKKITLECSQTMGHDKMYWYQQDPGMELHLIHYSYGVNSTEKGDLSSESTVSRIRTEHFPLTLESARPSHTSQYLCASGSSTGTAYNEQFFGPGTRLTVL.

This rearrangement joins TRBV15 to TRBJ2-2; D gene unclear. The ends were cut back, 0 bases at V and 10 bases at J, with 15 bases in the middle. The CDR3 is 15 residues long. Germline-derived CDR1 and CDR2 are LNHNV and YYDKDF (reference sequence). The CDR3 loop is CATSRDYTSPAELFF. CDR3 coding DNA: TGTGCCACCAGCAGAGATTATACCTCCCCGGCGGAGCTGTTTTTT.